This T cell receptor (beta chain) appears in the sequencing data of a study of T cells after yellow fever vaccination. General study results and limits: Within FACS-sorted repertoires, abundant clonotypes contaminating from the bulk population could be present. Among primary-vaccination clones, most reappeared after the booster, at around 97% for CD4 and about 90% for CD8.

The length of the CDR3 is 17 residues. V lost 4 bases to trimming and J lost 1 base, with 17 bases between them. Germline lookup yields CDR1 MGHRA and CDR2 YSYEKL. UMIs were added to TCR cDNA along with a universal primer site when it was made by 5'RACE template switching. TCRdb passed the 5' RACE reads through MiXCR, listing each CDR3 protein once. The sample has roughly 350,000 distinct CDR3 sequences, 4.1% seen once. Concerning this clonotype itself: Its antigen is unknown.

The source of this sequence is a young man who received the YFV17D yellow fever vaccine. The chain joins TRBV4-1 to TRBJ2-1, with D perhaps matching TRBD2 (6 bases). Sequenced here: PBMCs, sampled 5 days after the yellow fever booster vaccination. This CDR3 is CASSPLDLALSYNEQFF. As DNA, the CDR3 is TGCGCCAGCAGCCCCCTGGATCTAGCGCTATCCTACAATGAGCAGTTCTTC.